The 19 T cell receptor beta chains below were found in one sample sequenced in a study of regulatory T cells in long-lasting Graves disease. Assembly of TCR beta libraries relied on iRepertoire HTBI primers together with Arm-PCR of CDR3 regions. TCRdb used MiXCR to reprocess the multiplex PCR reads, holding one entry per CDR3 protein. The sample lists 450,000 to 650,000 distinct CDR3 sequences; roughly a sixth were seen once. The time point denotes: newly diagnosed GD, antithyroid drugs for less than 3 months. There was RNA extracted from PBMCs, and the TCR library was made from it. In addition, the sample was reused for a study of T cells in Graves' hyperthyroidism and ophthalmopathy.

The sample consisted of peripheral blood mononuclear cells (PBMCs), taken at new diagnosis, from a patient treated with antithyroid drugs. The receptors shown here come from a woman aged 35-65 years with Graves disease.

On this clonotype: One end of the junction does not line up with germline, which may come from a read error. This rearrangement joins TRBV2 to TRBJ2-5; D call uncertain. This CDR3 region has 11 residues. CDR1 SNHLY and CDR2 FYNNEI come from the germline V gene. CDR3: CASSTKEIQYF. The CDR3 bases are TGTGCCAGCAGTACGAAAGAGATCCAGTACTTC.

This sequence joins TRBV10-3 and TRBJ2-5; D is undetermined. V lost 7 bases to trimming and J lost 1 base, with 10 bases between them. The V gene's germline CDR1 is ENHRY and CDR2 SYGVKD. The CDR3 consists of 13 residues. The CDR3, as DNA: TGTGCCATCACGGTGGACGGCCAAGAGACCCAGTACTTC. Residues: CAITVDGQETQYF.

The genes are TRBV7-9 and TRBJ2-7; a possible D gene is TRBD2 (6 bases). Trimming shortened V by 3 bases and J by 1 base, and 16 bases separated the two germline ends. This CDR3 region has 16 residues. Germline V lookup: CDR1 SEHNR, CDR2 FQNEAQ (reference sequence). This CDR3 reads CASSFIRLGDSYEQYF. The CDR3 DNA reads as TGTGCCAGCAGCTTTATCCGACTAGGGGATTCCTACGAGCAGTACTTC.

This clonotype was counted between two and nine times. V and J are TRBV19 and TRBJ1-5, with D tentatively TRBD1 (6 bases). V was trimmed by 7 bases and J by 0 bases, leaving 13 bases between them. Germline V gene lookup returns CDR1 LNHDA and CDR2 SQIVND (reference sequence). The CDR3 loop spans 15 amino acids. The CDR3 bases are TGTGCCAGTACTGAGGGGGGATATAGCAATCAGCCCCAGCATTTT. It encodes CASTEGGYSNQPQHF.

This clonotype was seen repeatedly, ten times or more. The V call is TRBV10-1, the J call TRBJ2-3; no clear D. The CDR3 sequence is 14 residues long. The V gene's germline CDR1 is WNHNN and CDR2 SYGVQD (reference sequence). V was pared by 2 bases and J by 0 bases, with 6 bases between. This chain's CDR3 is CASSEESSTDTQYF. CDR3 DNA sequence: TGCGCCAGCAGTGAGGAATCTAGCACAGATACGCAGTATTTT.

This clonotype was seen repeatedly, ten times or more. The chain is built from TRBV2 and TRBJ2-5; TRBD2 is a possible D gene (6 bases). The CDR3 contains 15 residues. V was pared by 4 bases and J by 5 bases, with 17 bases between. Per the germline V gene, CDR1 is SNHLY and CDR2 is FYNNEI. The DNA for the CDR3 is TGTGCCAGCAGTGGGGGACTGTCGGCGGGGGAGACCCAGTACTTC. Amino acids: CASSGGLSAGETQYF.

There are many counts of this clonotype. The gene calls are TRBV5-6 and TRBJ2-7; 8 bases agree with TRBD1. This CDR3 has 16 amino acids. Germline CDR1 and CDR2: SGHDT and YYEEEE. V lost 1 base, J lost 3 bases, and 9 bases stayed unmatched. The chain's CDR3 is CASSLTVGTGYYEQYF. The CDR3 region has the DNA TGTGCCAGCAGCTTGACGGTAGGGACAGGATACTACGAGCAGTACTTC.

V and J are TRBV4-1 and TRBJ2-1; a possible D gene is TRBD2 (7 bases). This CDR3 is built from 17 residues. Germline V gene data show CDR1 as MGHRA and CDR2 as YSYEKL. Between the trimmed V and J ends, which lost 0 bases and 6 bases, there was a span of 18 bases. The CDR3 DNA is TGCGCCAGCAGCCAAGATTGGGAGGGGGGGCCCCTCAATGAGCAGTTCTTC. Its translation is CASSQDWEGGPLNEQFF.

The V and J genes are TRBV6-5 and TRBJ2-1; 12 bases line up with TRBD2. CDR3 length: 18 residues. J was trimmed by 5 bases and V by 4 bases; bases with no gene match: 12. Germline V gene lookup returns CDR1 MNHEY and CDR2 SVGAGI. CDR3 sequence reads: CASSWKTSGGNLHNEQFF. Here the CDR3 DNA reads TGTGCCAGCAGTTGGAAAACTAGCGGGGGGAATTTACACAATGAGCAGTTCTTC.

The chain is built from TRBV2 and TRBJ1-3; no clear D. CDR3 length: 12 residues. Per germline, CDR1 SNHLY and CDR2 FYNNEI. Trimming shortened V by 2 bases and J by 6 bases, and 5 bases separated the two germline ends. DNA of the CDR3: TGTGCCAGCAGTGAAAGCGTAAACACCATATATTTT. Translating gives CASSESVNTIYF.

Many counts were recorded for this clonotype. The rearrangement uses TRBV7-6 and TRBJ1-1; D remains ambiguous. Trimming cost V 2 bases and J 0 bases, with 7 bases left between them. CDR1 is SGHVS and CDR2 is FNYEAQ in the germline V gene. The CDR3 length is 14 residues. The chain's CDR3 is CASSLSELNTEAFF. The CDR3, as DNA: TGTGCCAGCAGCTTATCAGAGTTGAACACTGAAGCTTTCTTT.

This clonotype has at least ten counts. V and J are TRBV24-1 and TRBJ2-3; D unresolved. Germline lookup yields CDR1 KGHDR and CDR2 SFDVKD. V shed 0 bases and J shed 0 bases, with 9 bases lying between them. The CDR3 spans 16 residues. This CDR3 reads CATSDLGGISTDTQYF. CDR3 nucleotides: TGTGCCACCAGTGATTTGGGCGGCATTAGCACAGATACGCAGTATTTT.

This clonotype has at least ten counts. This chain uses TRBV6-2 or TRBV6-3 with TRBJ2-3; D possibly corresponds to TRBD2 (5 bases). The ends were cut back, 2 bases at V and 7 bases at J, with 10 bases in the middle. Germline lookup yields CDR1 MNHEY and CDR2 SVGEGT. This CDR3 contains 13 residues. In nucleotides, the CDR3 is TGTGCCAGCAGTTACACGGGGAGTCATACGCAGTATTTT. Translation: CASSYTGSHTQYF.

The genes are TRBV7-9 and TRBJ2-3; 9 nucleotides line up with TRBD1. The CDR3 extends over 15 amino acids. Germline CDR1 and CDR2: SEHNR and FQNEAQ (reference sequence). V trimming: 1 base; J trimming: 4 bases; junction bases outside the gene matches: 3. CDR3 nucleotides: TGTGCCAGCAGCTTAGGGGGACAGGGTTCAGATACGCAGTATTTT. Its protein product is CASSLGGQGSDTQYF.

This clonotype was detected many times. J is TRBJ1-1 and V is TRBV3-1; D not resolved. The CDR3 loop spans 13 amino acids. V was shortened by 4 bases and J by 6 bases, with 12 bases between the two germline ends. In germline, CDR1 is LGHDT, CDR2 YNNKEL (reference sequence). The CDR3 nucleotides read TGTGCCAGCAGCCCAGACCCGAGCGCTGAAGCTTTCTTT. The encoded protein is CASSPDPSAEAFF.

Ten or more counts support this clonotype. The chain employs TRBV7-2 and TRBJ2-5; D may be TRBD2 (6 bases). V was clipped by 5 bases and J by 0 bases, with 13 bases between them. The CDR3 runs to 15 residues. Germline CDR1 is SGHTA and CDR2 is FQGNSA. CDR3 sequence (DNA): TGTGCCAGCAGCAAGAGAGGGACTGACCAAGAGACCCAGTACTTC. It translates to CASSKRGTDQETQYF.

This clonotype has just one count. The chain combines TRBV12-3 or TRBV12-4 with TRBJ1-1, with D unresolved. V shed 6 bases and J shed 8 bases, with 7 bases lying between them. The CDR3 runs 10 residues. The CDR3 region has the DNA TGTGCCAGCAGATCAGCGGAAGCTTTCTTT. Translation gives CASRSAEAFF.

This clonotype was counted only a few times. The rearrangement links TRBV5-1 to TRBJ1-1; D gene uncertain. V was pared by 4 bases and J by 11 bases, with 12 bases between. From germline, CDR1 is SGHRS and CDR2 YFSETQ. The CDR3 totals 11 residues. CDR3 in DNA: TGCGCCAGCAGCGGAACTCTGGGGGCTTTCTTT. This codes for CASSGTLGAFF.

Here the CDR3 reads CSARYLSAFTETQYF. In nucleotides, the CDR3 is TGCAGTGCTAGATACCTGAGCGCGTTTACCGAGACCCAGTACTTC. The rearrangement links TRBV20-1 to TRBJ2-5; no clear D. CDR1 is DFQATT, CDR2 SNEGSKA, per germline (reference sequence). The V end lost 2 bases, the J end lost 5 bases, and 18 bases lay between the germline ends. CDR3 size: 15 residues.